A selection of T cell receptor beta chains follows, all from one sample in a study of blood T cell repertoires in COVID-19. Using immunoSEQ multiplex PCR, the repertoire was profiled, and TCRdb retains in-frame clones only, with some absent. The sample contains a few hundred thousand clones, approximately 86% of which appear only once. The material sequenced was peripheral blood. These receptors were obtained from a woman older than 75 with acute or convalescent COVID-19. CDR3s include the opening cysteine and the closing phenylalanine or tryptophan. The order of the fields is clone size, V gene, J gene, D gene, CDR3 protein, CDR3 DNA. A D gene is named only where the DNA matches it firmly. Only some rows state a clone size, as once, few, many or a class for expanded clones.

clone_size: once; v_call: TRBV11-2; j_call: TRBJ1-5; d_call: .; cdr3_aa: CASSDLGGNQPQHF; cdr3_nt: TGTGCCAGCAGCGATCTAGGGGGCAATCAGCCCCAGCATTTT
clone_size: few; v_call: TRBV15; j_call: TRBJ1-3; d_call: .; cdr3_aa: CATSRGNQRTNTIYF; cdr3_nt: TGTGCCACCAGTAGGGGCAATCAACGGACGAACACCATATATTTT
clone_size: .; v_call: TRBV18; j_call: TRBJ2-7; d_call: TRBD2; cdr3_aa: CASSPLLAGGGHEQYF; cdr3_nt: TGTGCCAGCTCACCACTGCTAGCGGGGGGTGGCCACGAGCAGTACTTC
clone_size: .; v_call: TRBV5-5; j_call: TRBJ1-2; d_call: .; cdr3_aa: CASSLGPSLDNTF; cdr3_nt: TGTGCCAGCAGCTTGGGGCCGTCGTTGGACAACACCTTC
clone_size: .; v_call: TRBV28; j_call: TRBJ2-7; d_call: .; cdr3_aa: CASSLTGTYSQYF; cdr3_nt: TGTGCCAGCAGTTTAACCGGGACATATAGTCAGTACTTC
clone_size: .; v_call: TRBV4-3; j_call: TRBJ1-2; d_call: TRBD1; cdr3_aa: CASSQDGGGVGYTF; cdr3_nt: TGCGCCAGCAGCCAAGATGGAGGGGGCGTCGGCTACACCTTC
clone_size: .; v_call: TRBV5-1; j_call: TRBJ2-3; d_call: TRBD1; cdr3_aa: CASSSTGMELVTDTQYF; cdr3_nt: TGCGCCAGCAGCTCGACAGGGATGGAACTGGTGACAGATACGCAGTATTTT
clone_size: .; v_call: TRBV5-4; j_call: TRBJ2-2; d_call: TRBD1; cdr3_aa: CASSHTGDTGELFF; cdr3_nt: TGTGCCAGCAGCCACACAGGGGACACCGGGGAGCTGTTTTTT
clone_size: few; v_call: TRBV11-2; j_call: TRBJ2-7; d_call: TRBD1; cdr3_aa: CASSLSDRDYEQYF; cdr3_nt: TGTGCCAGCAGCTTGTCCGACAGGGATTACGAGCAGTACTTC
clone_size: .; v_call: TRBV6-4; j_call: TRBJ1-1; d_call: .; cdr3_aa: CASSVEGGRTNTEAFF; cdr3_nt: TGTGCCAGCAGTGTAGAAGGAGGTCGGACCAACACTGAAGCTTTCTTT
clone_size: .; v_call: TRBV10-3; j_call: TRBJ1-1; d_call: .; cdr3_aa: CAIGTPNTEAFF; cdr3_nt: TGTGCCATCGGGACACCGAACACTGAAGCTTTCTTT
clone_size: .; v_call: TRBV30; j_call: TRBJ2-3; d_call: TRBD2; cdr3_aa: CAYSPGLGRSDTQYF; cdr3_nt: TGTGCCTACTCCCCGGGACTAGGGAGGTCAGATACGCAGTATTTT
clone_size: .; v_call: TRBV5-1; j_call: TRBJ1-2; d_call: TRBD1; cdr3_aa: CASSFDRGGYTF; cdr3_nt: TGCGCCAGCAGCTTCGACAGGGGTGGCTACACCTTC
clone_size: .; v_call: TRBV4-2; j_call: TRBJ1-2; d_call: TRBD1; cdr3_aa: CASSQGDRGDGYTF; cdr3_nt: TGTGCCAGCAGCCAAGGGGACAGGGGCGATGGCTACACCTTC
clone_size: .; v_call: TRBV4-3; j_call: TRBJ1-3; d_call: .; cdr3_aa: CASSQGTGGSGNTIYF; cdr3_nt: TGCGCCAGCAGCCAAGGGACCGGGGGATCTGGAAACACCATATATTTT
clone_size: many; v_call: TRBV2; j_call: TRBJ1-6; d_call: .; cdr3_aa: CASSERGTSSYNSPLHF; cdr3_nt: TGTGCCAGCAGTGAAAGGGGGACAAGCTCCTATAATTCACCCCTCCACTTT
clone_size: .; v_call: TRBV7-2; j_call: TRBJ2-6; d_call: TRBD2; cdr3_aa: CASRVAGGTSGANVLTF; cdr3_nt: TGTGCCAGCAGAGTAGCGGGGGGAACCTCTGGGGCCAACGTCCTGACTTTC
clone_size: .; v_call: TRBV19; j_call: TRBJ1-5; d_call: .; cdr3_aa: CASRVGWGVGQPQHF; cdr3_nt: TGTGCCAGTAGGGTAGGTTGGGGAGTGGGTCAGCCCCAGCATTTT
clone_size: few; v_call: TRBV5-1; j_call: TRBJ2-1; d_call: TRBD2; cdr3_aa: CASSPLPPSGGRYEQFF; cdr3_nt: TGCGCCAGCAGCCCTTTACCCCCTAGCGGGGGGCGGTATGAGCAGTTCTTC
clone_size: .; v_call: TRBV10-3; j_call: TRBJ1-1; d_call: .; cdr3_aa: CAISDGANTEAFF; cdr3_nt: TGTGCCATCAGTGATGGGGCGAACACTGAAGCTTTCTTT
clone_size: .; v_call: TRBV6-2/TRBV6-3; j_call: TRBJ1-3; d_call: .; cdr3_aa: CASSYAERSGNTIYF; cdr3_nt: TGTGCCAGCAGTTACGCGGAGCGCTCTGGAAACACCATATATTTT
clone_size: .; v_call: TRBV20-1; j_call: TRBJ1-5; d_call: .; cdr3_aa: CSANELNRNQPQHF; cdr3_nt: TGCAGTGCTAATGAACTGAATCGCAATCAGCCCCAGCATTTT
clone_size: .; v_call: TRBV7-9; j_call: TRBJ2-2; d_call: TRBD2; cdr3_aa: CASRLAGGRVTGELFF; cdr3_nt: TGTGCCAGCAGGCTAGCGGGGGGGCGAGTCACCGGGGAGCTGTTTTTT
clone_size: .; v_call: TRBV6-2/TRBV6-3; j_call: TRBJ1-1; d_call: .; cdr3_aa: CASSTRGNTEAFF; cdr3_nt: TGTGCCAGCAGTACCCGGGGGAACACTGAAGCTTTCTTT
clone_size: .; v_call: TRBV7-3; j_call: TRBJ2-1; d_call: TRBD1; cdr3_aa: CASSLRDRVSYNEQFF; cdr3_nt: TGTGCCAGCAGCCTCCGGGACAGGGTCTCCTACAATGAGCAGTTCTTC
clone_size: .; v_call: TRBV4-2; j_call: TRBJ2-7; d_call: .; cdr3_aa: CASSPQADASYEQYF; cdr3_nt: TGTGCCAGCAGCCCTCAAGCGGACGCATCCTACGAGCAGTACTTC
clone_size: .; v_call: TRBV3-1/TRBV3-2; j_call: TRBJ1-2; d_call: .; cdr3_aa: CASSPGNRDGYGYTF; cdr3_nt: TGTGCCAGCAGCCCCGGGAACAGGGACGGCTATGGCTACACCTTC
clone_size: .; v_call: TRBV6-5; j_call: TRBJ1-2; d_call: .; cdr3_aa: CASSRPGDYGYTF; cdr3_nt: TGTGCCAGCAGCCGCCCGGGAGACTATGGCTACACCTTC